The next 21 T cell receptor beta chains were all read from a single sample in a study of read filtering for tumor transcriptome and immune sequencing (dated by TCRdb to 2020 to 2021). The instrument was an Illumina HiSeq 4000. TCR libraries were built from roughly 370 ng RNA with the Immunoverse kit, using molecular barcoded adaptors covering alpha/delta and beta/gamma chains. TCRdb trimmed public reads at Q25 via fastp, called clones via MiXCR and kept in-frame beta chains. Each entry is one CDR3 protein sequence, shown with its most common DNA and genes. The sample table holds under 80,000 distinct CDR3 sequences, of which approximately 19% were seen once. The ten largest make up over 12% of the sample. Source material: a population of CD138-negative cells sorted from bone marrow. The cell subset or site label, as the study defines it: bone marrow mononuclear cells depleted of CD138+ plasma/myeloma cells by negative magnetic selection. These receptors came from a donor at least 40 years old with multiple myeloma.

This clonotype has ten or more counts. The chain carries TRBV6-5 and TRBJ2-7; D is possibly TRBD1 or TRBD2 (5 bases each). The CDR3 spans 15 residues. Trimming took off 1 base at V and 2 bases at J, with 12 bases between the two ends. The germline V gene encodes CDR1 MNHEY and CDR2 SVGAGI. This CDR3 is CASSYYGAAAYEQYF. For the CDR3, the DNA is TGTGCCAGCAGTTACTACGGGGCAGCCGCCTACGAGCAGTACTTC.

This clonotype was recorded many times. The V and J genes are TRBV20-1 and TRBJ2-1; D uncertain. CDR3 length: 11 amino acids. Trimming removed 5 bases from V and 7 bases from J, with 9 bases in between. The germline gives CDR1 DFQATT, CDR2 SNEGSKA (reference sequence). CDR3 region: CSAPPMNEQFF. CDR3 DNA: TGCAGTGCTCCCCCTATGAATGAGCAGTTCTTC.

By share of the sample, this clonotype is medium-sized. The chain couples TRBV10-3 to TRBJ2-1; D uncertain. With 0 bases removed from V and 10 bases from J, the gap between germline ends came to 13 bases. The CDR3 covers 14 residues. Germline values: CDR1 ENHRY, CDR2 SYGVKD. The CDR3 reads CAISESTQSDEQFF. CDR3 sequence (DNA): TGTGCCATCAGTGAGTCGACCCAATCGGACGAGCAGTTCTTC.

This chain connects TRBV12-3 or TRBV12-4 to TRBJ2-5; 8 bases match TRBD2. The CDR3 contains 15 residues. V was clipped by 6 bases and J by 7 bases; unmatched bases: 13. In nucleotides, the CDR3 is TGTGCCAGCAGACTACAAACTAGCGGTCCGGGGACCCAGTACTTC. Translated: CASRLQTSGPGTQYF.

The sample holds many counts of this clonotype. Sequence at one end of the junction differs from germline and may be a read error. The V and J genes are TRBV18 and TRBJ2-7; TRBD1 matches 7 bases. Germline lookup yields CDR1 KGHSH and CDR2 LQKENI. The CDR3 consists of 15 residues. The CDR3 coding sequence is TGTGCCAGCTCACCTCTCGGACAGGCTTCCTCCGAGCAGTACTTC. This encodes CASSPLGQASSEQYF.

This clonotype was picked up many times. This chain uses TRBV20-1 with TRBJ2-2; perhaps D is TRBD1 or TRBD2 (7 bases each). The CDR3 is 15 residues long. Germline V lookup: CDR1 DFQATT, CDR2 SNEGSKA (reference sequence). V lost 3 bases to trimming and J lost 1 base, with 12 bases between them. CDR3 nucleotide sequence: TGCAGTGCTAGGAGCGGGACAGAGAACACCGGGGAGCTGTTTTTT. Residues: CSARSGTENTGELFF.

This clonotype has a handful of counts. The gene calls are TRBV9 and TRBJ2-1; D perhaps matches TRBD2 (6 bases). Germline loops: CDR1 SGDLS, CDR2 YYNGEE. Trimming left V 0 bases short and J 6 bases short, with 16 bases between. The CDR3 consists of 16 residues. The CDR3 bases are TGTGCCAGCAGCGTAGCGGTAGGGAGGTCCGCCAATGAGCAGTTCTTC. As protein: CASSVAVGRSANEQFF.

As concerns this clonotype: Possible read error: a much larger clone is one base away. Given the absence of the conserved phenylalanine or tryptophan at the CDR3 end, a read error is likely. The rearrangement uses TRBV20-1 and TRBJ1-1; the D gene is possibly TRBD1 (6 bases). The CDR3 has 16 amino acids. Trimming took off 3 bases at V and 0 bases at J, with 17 bases between the two ends. CDR1 is DFQATT and CDR2 is SNEGSKA in the germline V gene (reference sequence). CDR3: CSARGGGPRLNTEAFL. The DNA for the CDR3 is TGCAGTGCTAGGGGCGGGGGGCCCCGGTTGAACACTGAAGCTTTCCTT.

In its sample, this clonotype was seen many times. The CDR3 here is CSATQGAGFNQPQHF. In DNA form, the CDR3 reads TGCAGTGCTACCCAAGGAGCGGGGTTTAATCAGCCCCAGCATTTT. The chain employs TRBV20-1 and TRBJ1-5; no firm D call. With 4 bases removed from V and 4 bases from J, the gap between germline ends came to 17 bases. Germline CDR1 DFQATT, CDR2 SNEGSKA (reference sequence). This CDR3 is 15 amino acids long.

In regard to this clonotype: This could be a read error, since a much larger clone is one nucleotide away. In this CDR3 the conserved last residue, phenylalanine or tryptophan, is missing, so a read error is likely. The V and J genes are TRBV25-1 and TRBJ2-7; D not resolved. Trimming shortened V by 6 bases and J by 1 base, and 4 bases separated the two germline ends. This CDR3 comprises 11 residues. Germline CDR1 and CDR2: MGHDK and SYGVNS. CDR3 coding DNA: TGTGCCAGCAGCATTTCCTACGAGCAGTACTCC. Its protein is CASSISYEQYS.

This clonotype was picked up many times. The chain recombines TRBV28 with TRBJ2-2, with no clear D. The CDR3 has 15 residues. The V gene's germline CDR1 is MDHEN and CDR2 SYDVKM. Deletions cut 5 bases from V and 3 bases from J, with 13 bases between. For the CDR3, the DNA is TGTGCCAGCAGTCCCCATATCATAGACACCGGGGAGCTGTTTTTT. Translation: CASSPHIIDTGELFF.

This clonotype has at least ten counts. The chain joins TRBV5-8 to TRBJ1-3; D remains unclear. V was trimmed by 5 bases and J by 0 bases, leaving 12 bases between them. Germline-derived CDR1 and CDR2 are SGHTS and YDEGEE. This CDR3 region has 15 residues. The DNA for the CDR3 is TGTGCCAGCAGGACGATAGGCGGCTCTGGAAACACCATATATTTT. Protein product: CASRTIGGSGNTIYF.

This clonotype was detected a few times. V usage is TRBV20-1 and J usage is TRBJ2-5; D perhaps matches TRBD2 (5 bases). There are 13 residues in the CDR3. Trimming left V 3 bases short and J 7 bases short, with 15 bases between. Germline V lookup: CDR1 DFQATT, CDR2 SNEGSKA (reference sequence). The CDR3 DNA reads TGCAGTGCTAGTAGGCAGACCGAGGGGACCCAGTACTTC. It encodes CSASRQTEGTQYF.

The V gene is TRBV24-1, the J gene TRBJ2-4; either TRBD1 or TRBD2 may fit D (6 bases each). Germline V gene sequence: CDR1 KGHDR, CDR2 SFDVKD. Trimming pared 3 bases from V and 6 bases from J, leaving 8 bases between. This CDR3 has 13 amino acids. The CDR3, as DNA: TGTGCCACCAGTGATGGGGGGCTAAACATTCAGTACTTC. Translating gives CATSDGGLNIQYF.

To note about this clonotype: This may stem from a read error, because a much larger clone lies one nucleotide away. V usage is TRBV20-1 and J usage is TRBJ2-7, with TRBD2 matching 10 bases. The CDR3 is 14 amino acids. Germline lookup yields CDR1 DFQATT and CDR2 SNEGSKA (reference sequence). CDR3 protein: CSVRPQRGGYGQYF. In DNA form, the CDR3 reads TGCAGTGTTCGCCCCCAGCGGGGGGGCTACGGGCAGTACTTC.

This clonotype came up a few times. The chain joins TRBV28 to TRBJ2-3; TRBD2 aligns across 8 bases. The V gene end was trimmed by 8 bases and the J gene end by 3 bases; junction bases not matched to a gene: 4. CDR3 length: 13 amino acids. The germline V gene has CDR1 MDHEN and CDR2 SYDVKM. CDR3 amino acids: CASRGLATDTQYF. The DNA of the CDR3 is TGTGCCAGCCGAGGACTAGCAACAGATACGCAGTATTTT.

The sample holds many counts of this clonotype. The chain recombines TRBV11-2 with TRBJ2-1; D uncertain. This CDR3 has 13 amino acids. Germline V gene lookup returns CDR1 SGHAT and CDR2 FQNNGV. Trimming took 5 bases from V and 5 from J, leaving 10 bases between them. Written as DNA, the CDR3 is TGTGCCAGCAGCCGAAACACCGACAATGAGCAGTTCTTC. Its translation is CASSRNTDNEQFF.

The V and J genes are TRBV30 and TRBJ1-1; no clear D gene. V lost 4 bases, J lost 0 bases, and 6 bases lay in between. This CDR3 spans 12 amino acids. CDR1 and CDR2 (germline): GTSNPN, SVGIG (reference sequence). CDR3 in DNA: TGTGCCTGGACAGGTTTGAACACTGAAGCTTTCTTT. It encodes CAWTGLNTEAFF. Full variable domain (missing parts from reference TRBV30 and TRBJ1-1): SQTIHQWPATLVQPVGSPLSLECTVEGTSNPNLYWYRQAAGRGLQLLFYSVGIGQISSEVPQNLSASRPQDRQFILSSKKLLLSDSGFYLCAWTGLNTEAFFGQGTRLTVV.

The genes are TRBV6-5 and TRBJ1-1, with D unclear. This CDR3 contains 13 residues. V shed 5 bases and J shed 4 bases, with 11 bases lying between them. CDR1 MNHEY and CDR2 SVGAGI come from the germline V gene. The CDR3 coding sequence is TGTGCCAGCAGTCCCCCGGTAGGCACTGAAGCTTTCTTT. Its translation: CASSPPVGTEAFF.

This clonotype was found many times. The gene calls are TRBV15 and TRBJ2-1; a possible D gene is TRBD1 (6 bases). Germline values: CDR1 LNHNV, CDR2 YYDKDF (reference sequence). The V gene lost 2 bases and the J gene lost 6 bases, with 17 bases spanning the gap. The CDR3 sequence is 16 residues long. The CDR3 DNA reads as TGTGCCACCAGCAGACGGTCGTCCAGGGGTGGCAATGAGCAGTTCTTC. Protein product: CATSRRSSRGGNEQFF.

The J gene is TRBJ2-7, the V gene TRBV6-5; D gene uncertain. Germline V gene sequence: CDR1 MNHEY, CDR2 SVGAGI. This CDR3 has 15 amino acids. Trimming cost V 2 bases and J 6 bases, with 17 bases left between them. The CDR3 loop reads CASSYPKSLGSEQYF. CDR3 in DNA: TGTGCCAGCAGTTACCCTAAGTCCCTGGGTAGCGAGCAGTACTTC.